A selection of T cell receptor beta chains follows, all from one sample in a study of blood T cell repertoires in COVID-19. Assay used: immunoSEQ multiplex PCR; TCRdb lists only in-frame clones, some missing. The profile covers approximately 240,000 clones, with approximately 90% appearing a single time and about an eighth taken by the ten largest. Sequenced material: peripheral blood. The receptors stem from a young woman who had recovered from COVID-19. Each CDR3 is given without its conserved first and last residue. D genes are given only for firm matches. Part of the rows lack a size; the others show once, few, many or a class for expanded clones.

clone_size v_call d_call cdr3_aa
. TRBV6-2/TRBV6-3 TRBD1 ASSLGQGFPNEQF
. TRBV9 . ASSVVGDEQF
. TRBV4-3 . ASSQDHEAEQY
. TRBV3-1/TRBV3-2 . ASSQYYEQY
. TRBV7-9 . ASNKPTQNTEAF
. TRBV7-6 . ASSLGGLGQPQH
. TRBV12-3/TRBV12-4 TRBD2 ASSYGLAGDEY
. TRBV2 . ASSERQGSGTEAF
few TRBV19 . ASSISGENTEAF
. TRBV10-3 TRBD1 AINQGTGGEQY
. TRBV28 TRBD2 ASSPLAALLYEQY
. TRBV11-3 . ASSRRGANEQF
. TRBV6-5 TRBD1 ASSPRTGADSPLH
once TRBV6-6 . ASSYIAEDQPQH
. TRBV15 TRBD2 ATSRDLLAGVNEQF
. TRBV25-1 TRBD1 ASFSGTGECT
few TRBV4-3 TRBD1 ASSPGTGFEAF
. TRBV7-2 . ASSPSQGGWSYNEQF
. TRBV4-1 . ASSQPGYGYT
. TRBV10-3 . AIGPEQF
many TRBV12-3/TRBV12-4 TRBD1 ASSWDRNYGYT
. TRBV18 TRBD2 ASSLPTSGSYNEQF
. TRBV2 . ASRNSLAYNEQF
once TRBV4-1 . ASSQAGGTAVYEQY
. TRBV15 . ATSRRTGQETQY
. TRBV5-1 TRBD1 ASSLTGTGFGNTIY
once TRBV4-1 TRBD1 ASSQGGSGGYGYT
. TRBV27 TRBD2 ASSILAGADEQF
. TRBV6-6 . ASSYSNSMNTEAF
. TRBV25-1 . ASQGQPNTEAF
. TRBV5-4 TRBD1 ASSPLTGANYEQY
. TRBV13 TRBD1 ASSSGQGGYEQY
. TRBV7-8 . ASSHYRVPSYNEQF
. TRBV6-2/TRBV6-3 . ASSYSTSGIEYEQY
once TRBV27 TRBD2 ASSTRLGRTSGIGGTDTQY
. TRBV20-1 . SASGLYGYT
. TRBV7-2 TRBD2 ASSQASGSLETQY
. TRBV9 TRBD2 ASSPSGAFYNEQF
. TRBV7-2 TRBD1 ASAGGTSGFYEQY
. TRBV30 . ALFAYNEQF
. TRBV18 TRBD2 ASSPGLAGIDTQY
. TRBV7-8 . ASSLVPSTYEQY
. TRBV19 . ASSANVGVNTEAF
few TRBV19 . ASSIRLREDTQY
. TRBV14 TRBD1 ASSQLTGGYT
. TRBV5-3 TRBD2 ARSPSLAGRETQY
. TRBV5-1 . ASSPIEAVDTQY
. TRBV19 . ASSIGGMTEAF
. TRBV10-2 . ASGGTGPYNEQF
. TRBV28 TRBD1 ASSLANRGFGEKLF
. TRBV11-2 TRBD1 ASSLERQGSSYEQY
. TRBV9 . ASSVATSRNEQF
. TRBV18 . ASSPSRWAKGEGTEAF
. TRBV30 TRBD1 AWGAGQGYNEQF
. TRBV30 . ACQGYSNQPQH
few TRBV7-2 TRBD1 ASSSTGNNSPLH
. TRBV5-1 TRBD2 ASTGLAGVPGHEQF